A single sample gave rise to the 7 T cell receptor beta chains below, sequenced in a study of shared clonotypes between healthy human individuals. Using immunoSEQ multiplex PCR, the repertoire was profiled, and TCRdb retains in-frame clones only, with some absent. In the table there are roughly 380,000 clones, approximately 97% of which are singletons. Sequenced material: memory CD8+ T cells sorted from blood. This sample's subset: CD45RO+ cells pooled with CCR7-negative TemRA cells. Receptors were obtained from a man aged 25-45 years in good health.

The rearrangement links TRBV14 to TRBJ2-1; D gene unclear. The CDR3 consists of 13 residues. V shed 5 bases and J shed 0 bases, with 5 bases lying between them. In germline, CDR1 is SGHDN, CDR2 FVKESK. CDR3 sequence (DNA): TGTGCCAGCAGCTCCAGCTCCTACAATGAGCAGTTCTTC. Its translation is CASSSSSYNEQFF.

This rearrangement joins TRBV7-2 to TRBJ1-4; D is uncertain. In germline, CDR1 is SGHTA, CDR2 FQGNSA. Trimming left V 6 bases short and J 8 bases short, with 16 bases between. The CDR3 length is 14 residues. The CDR3 sequence is CASSRQASGEKLFF. The CDR3 DNA is TGTGCCAGCAGTAGGCAGGCCTCTGGGGAAAAACTGTTTTTT.

The chain joins TRBV5-4 to TRBJ2-2; weak D call: TRBD2 (7 bases). CDR3 length: 15 amino acids. Germline assignment: CDR1 SGHNT and CDR2 YYREEE (reference sequence). V lost 1 base to trimming and J lost 5 bases, with 12 bases between them. CDR3 bases: TGTGCCAGCAGCTTGCGGGGGGCCGGGACCGGGGAGCTGTTTTTT. It codes for CASSLRGAGTGELFF.

On this clone: Compared with germline, one end of the junction differs, possibly owing to a read error. CDR3 residues: CASSAREDTEAFF. In nucleotides, the CDR3 is TGTGCTAGCAGCGCCAGGGAGGACACTGAAGCTTTCTTT. The chain joins TRBV7-7 to TRBJ1-1, with a possible D match to TRBD1 (5 bases). CDR1 is SSHAT and CDR2 is FNYEAQ in the germline V gene (reference sequence). This CDR3 is built from 13 residues. The whole variable domain, remainder taken from reference TRBV7-7 and TRBJ1-1, is GAGVSQSPRYKVTKRGQDVTLRCDPISSHATLYWYQQALGQGPEFLTYFNYEAQPDKSGLPSDRFSAERPEGSISTLTIQRTEQRDSAMYRCASSAREDTEAFFGQGTRLTVV.

V is TRBV28 and J is TRBJ2-1, with TRBD2 identical over 8 bases. The ends lost 11 bases at V and 0 bases at J; junction bases unmatched: 9. Germline-derived CDR1 and CDR2 are MDHEN and SYDVKM. The CDR3 covers 15 residues. CDR3 loop: CAATSADSSYNEQFF. Here the CDR3 DNA reads TGTGCCGCGACTAGCGCCGATAGCTCCTACAATGAGCAGTTCTTC.

The chain is built from TRBV9 and TRBJ2-5, with TRBD1 matching 10 bases. V shed 4 bases, J shed 4 bases, and the junction held 16 bases outside the gene matches. Germline V CDR1 and CDR2: SGDLS, YYNGEE. This CDR3 has 18 residues. The CDR3 nucleotides read TGTGCCAGCAGCACAGACTCTCTCGACAGGGGGCGTGGAGAGACCCAGTACTTC. It codes for CASSTDSLDRGRGETQYF.

V gene TRBV5-4 combines with J gene TRBJ1-2; 9 positions match TRBD1. Germline CDR1 and CDR2: SGHNT and YYREEE (reference sequence). This CDR3 region has 14 residues. V dropped 0 bases and J dropped 7; count of bases not matched to a gene: 4. The CDR3 nucleotides are TGTGCCAGCAGCTTGGGACAGGGGGAACGTGGCTACACCTTC. This encodes CASSLGQGERGYTF.